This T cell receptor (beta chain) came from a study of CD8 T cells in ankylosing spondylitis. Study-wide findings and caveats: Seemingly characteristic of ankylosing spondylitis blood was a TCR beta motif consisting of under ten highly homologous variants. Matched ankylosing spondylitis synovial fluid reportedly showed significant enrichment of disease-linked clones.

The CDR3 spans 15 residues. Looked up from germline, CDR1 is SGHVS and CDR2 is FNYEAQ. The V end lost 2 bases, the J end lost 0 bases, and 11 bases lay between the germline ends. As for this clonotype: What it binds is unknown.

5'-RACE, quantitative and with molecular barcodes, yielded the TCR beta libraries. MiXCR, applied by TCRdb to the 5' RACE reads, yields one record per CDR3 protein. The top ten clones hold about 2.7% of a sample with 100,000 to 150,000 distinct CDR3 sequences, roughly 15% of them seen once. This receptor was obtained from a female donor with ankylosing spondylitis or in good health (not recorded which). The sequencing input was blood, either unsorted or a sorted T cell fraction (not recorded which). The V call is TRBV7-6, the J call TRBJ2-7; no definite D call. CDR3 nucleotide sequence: TGTGCCAGCAGCTTATTCGGCTCCTACTCCTACGAGCAGTACTTC. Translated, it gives CASSLFGSYSYEQYF.